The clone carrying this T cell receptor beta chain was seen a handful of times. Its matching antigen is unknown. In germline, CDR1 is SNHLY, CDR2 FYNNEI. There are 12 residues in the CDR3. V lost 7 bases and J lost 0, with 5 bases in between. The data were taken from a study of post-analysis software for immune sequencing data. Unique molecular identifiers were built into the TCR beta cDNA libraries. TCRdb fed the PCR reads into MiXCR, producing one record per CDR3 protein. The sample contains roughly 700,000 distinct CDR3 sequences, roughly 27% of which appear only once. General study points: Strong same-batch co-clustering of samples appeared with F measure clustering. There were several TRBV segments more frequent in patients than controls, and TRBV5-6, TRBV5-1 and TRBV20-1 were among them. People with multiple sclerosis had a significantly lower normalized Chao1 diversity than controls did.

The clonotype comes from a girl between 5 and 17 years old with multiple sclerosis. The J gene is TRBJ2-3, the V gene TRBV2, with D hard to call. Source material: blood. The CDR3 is CASTPSTDTQYF. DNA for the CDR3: TGTGCCAGCACTCCTAGCACAGATACGCAGTATTTT.